The present T cell receptor beta chain was sequenced within a study of CD8+ T cells in alopecia areata. The length of the CDR3 is 14 residues. Trimming stripped 9 bases from V and 3 bases from J, with 18 bases between. The germline V gene encodes CDR1 LNHDA and CDR2 SQIVND (reference sequence). RNA was isolated and reverse transcribed to cDNA, the sequencing template. Assay: immunoSEQ multiplex PCR; the TCRdb copy retains only in-frame clones and omits some. This sample has about 19,000 clones, with 60% to 80% found just once. Researchers gathered lesional scalp punch biopsies and peripheral blood from patients with alopecia areata.

This TCR came from a human donor with alopecia areata. The chain combines TRBV19 with TRBJ2-7; tentatively, D is TRBD2 (6 bases). Sequencing was performed on skin, taken at week 0. The CDR3 protein is CASRSGSGNYEQYF. The CDR3 nucleotides are TGTGCCAGCAGGTCCGGGAGTGGCAACTACGAGCAGTACTTC.